Included here is one TCR beta chain sequence, with context. Its target antigen remains unknown. No base quality values were provided; no much bigger clone lies one nucleotide off. Participants in the prospective study were aged roughly 18 to 95 years, lived in under 30 United States geographic areas, and enrolled through a virtual design. Cohort assignment in the prospective study relied on participant-reported clinical history from a screening survey and a study questionnaire. In the prospective study, mobile phlebotomists collected whole blood, serum and a nasopharyngeal or oropharyngeal swab from each participant. Over an approximately 2-month period, participants in the prospective study had the option of providing additional blood draws and questionnaires. Blood samples from the prospective study were shipped frozen or at room temperature prior to DNA extraction. TCRbeta CDR3 regions were amplified from genomic DNA by means of the immunoSEQ Assay, a bias-controlled multiplex PCR. The study's processing was this. The number of nucleated cells in each sample was estimated by amplification of reference gene primers within the assay. Sequence reads were collapsed and filtered to measure the absolute abundance of every unique TCRbeta CDR3 rearrangement. For each sample, productive Simpson clonality was calculated as the square root of Simpson's diversity index across productive rearrangements. TCRdb provides this immuneACCESS table in a form limited to in-frame rearrangements. Some clones are lacking; in checked studies, under half of them reflect an unresolved V gene, and why the rest are absent is not known. D and trimming come from the DNA, and the V and J calls and clone size come from that table. In this sample the table shows about 270,000 clones, approximately 91% of which occur a single time. The ten largest clones take up 2% to 2.5% of the sample.

This sample is part of a study of blood T cell repertoires in COVID-19 (TCRdb year 2020). In the study overall: Samples from collaborators originated in the United States, Italy and Spain and spanned both the acute and convalescent phases of COVID-19. Samples were obtained from the ongoing ImmuneRACE study (first 160 participants) and from some 1,200 subjects provided by 6 global collaborators. The prospective study material was composed of cDNA or gDNA derived from T cells, B-cell-depleted T cells, or PBMCs. Nearly every sample came with metadata listing a de-identified subject ID, COVID-19 status, age in years and sex. Deeply sampled blood TCRbeta repertoires from subjects exposed to, actively infected with, or recovered from COVID-19 were included in the dataset. Where available, HLA class I and class II types were obtained from metadata supplied by the sample provider rather than from assay-based typing. The repertoires were made available in a free public database intended to serve as a resource for research on the immune response to SARS-CoV-2.

Paper-wide results and their limitations: The quantity of clinical and demographic metadata differed by source and by participant and was supplied without curation.

Reading from cysteine to phenylalanine, the CDR3 counts 15 amino acids. Here the CDR3 DNA is all that survives: 45 bases in frame from base 1. The junction carries 10 bases between V and J, which are trimmed by 0 bases and 2 bases respectively. In the germline V gene, CDR1 corresponds to LGHNA and CDR2 to YSLEER. The source is a woman in her thirties or forties with acute COVID-19. Sequenced sample: PBMCs or T cells enriched from blood (not recorded which). The rearrangement combines TRBV4-3 with TRBJ1-2; TRBD1 might be the D gene, on 5 matching bases. The CDR3 region reads CASSQDVRTNYGYTF. The DNA is as follows: TGCGCCAGCAGCCAAGATGTAAGGACAAACTATGGCTACACCTTC.